This entry lists 26 T cell receptor beta chains sequenced from one sample in a study of blood T cells in healthy people across ages. The authors ran a second PCR of roughly 6 to 12 cycles using a sample-barcoded 5' primer and a J-beta primer mix. TCRdb re-derived calls from the 5' RACE reads in MiXCR, one entry per CDR3 protein. The sample yields hundreds of thousands of distinct CDR3 sequences, roughly 21% seen once. The sample consisted of blood. The receptor source for this set is a man between 70 and 80 years old in good health.

J is TRBJ1-5 and V is TRBV7-9; D not certain. This CDR3 contains 12 residues. Trimming removed 3 bases at V and 6 bases at J, with 6 bases between. CDR1 and CDR2 from the germline V gene are SEHNR and FQNEAQ (reference sequence). CDR3 loop: CASSFLGQPQHF. Here the CDR3 DNA reads TGTGCCAGCAGCTTCCTGGGTCAGCCCCAGCATTTT.

This clonotype was detected only once. The junction differs from germline at one of its ends, possibly a read error. The genes are TRBV5-1 and TRBJ2-7; 9 bases are a match to TRBD2. This CDR3 has 14 residues. Per the germline V gene, CDR1 is SGHRS and CDR2 is YFSETQ. The CDR3 DNA reads as TGCGCCAGCAGCCCGGGACTAGCCCTCCACGAGCAGTGCTTC. Translation: CASSPGLALHEQCF. The full variable domain, completed using reference TRBV5-1 and TRBJ2-7, is KAGVTQTPRYLIKTRGQQVTLSCSPISGHRSVSWYQQTPGQGLQFLFEYFSETQRNKGNFPGRFSGRQFSNSRSEMNVSTLELGDSALYLCASSPGLALHEQCFGPGTRLTVT.

This clonotype was recorded at least ten times. The chain recombines TRBV3-1 with TRBJ1-1; TRBD1 is a possible D gene (6 bases). The CDR3 totals 14 residues. The V and J ends lost 1 base and 1 base respectively, with 7 bases between them. The germline V gene has CDR1 LGHDT and CDR2 YNNKEL (reference sequence). The CDR3 nucleotides are TGTGCCAGCAGCCAAGGACAGGCGAACACTGAAGCTTTCTTT. It codes for CASSQGQANTEAFF.

This clonotype was seen more than once but under ten times. J is TRBJ2-3 and V is TRBV6-1; TRBD1 aligns across 8 bases. Per germline, CDR1 MNHNS and CDR2 SASEGT. This CDR3 comprises 16 residues. With 3 bases clipped from V and 1 base from J, the junction kept 6 bases outside the gene matches. CDR3 nucleotides: TGTGCCAGCAGTGACCACAGGGGGAGTGGCACAGATACGCAGTATTTT. Encoded protein: CASSDHRGSGTDTQYF.

At least ten counts were recorded for this clonotype. The chain carries TRBV6-1 and TRBJ1-1; D call uncertain. Germline CDR1 is MNHNS and CDR2 is SASEGT. The V end was cut by 5 bases, the J end by 4 bases, with 11 bases between. CDR3 length: 13 residues. The chain's CDR3 is CASSPGGGTEAFF. CDR3 DNA sequence: TGTGCCAGCAGTCCCGGAGGAGGCACTGAAGCTTTCTTT.

The rearrangement joins TRBV2 to TRBJ2-7; 9 nucleotides line up with TRBD1. The germline CDR1 and CDR2 sequences are SNHLY and FYNNEI. V trimming: 8 bases; J trimming: 2 bases; junction bases outside the gene matches: 10. The CDR3 runs to 15 residues. CDR3 protein: CASAGGQGLTYEQYF. The CDR3, as DNA: TGTGCCAGCGCTGGGGGACAGGGCCTAACCTACGAGCAGTACTTC.

This clonotype has only a few counts. This chain links TRBV4-2 with TRBJ1-1; 8 nucleotides align to TRBD1. With V trimmed by 0 bases and J by 1 base, 1 base remained unmatched. Germline loops: CDR1 LGHNA, CDR2 YNFKEQ. The CDR3 consists of 15 residues. As DNA, the CDR3 is TGTGCCAGCAGCCAAGATCAGGGGGCGAACACTGAAGCTTTCTTT. It specifies CASSQDQGANTEAFF.

This clonotype was detected only a few times. V gene TRBV20-1 combines with J gene TRBJ1-2, with D maybe TRBD1 (5 bases). From germline, CDR1 is DFQATT and CDR2 SNEGSKA (reference sequence). CDR3 length: 12 amino acids. Trimming left V 1 base short and J 6 bases short, with 9 bases between. The CDR3 loop reads CSARAGYDGYTF. The CDR3 DNA follows: TGCAGTGCTAGAGCAGGGTACGATGGCTACACCTTC.

This chain joins TRBV7-9 and TRBJ1-4, with a tentative D call TRBD1 (5 bases). The CDR3 has 14 residues. Deletions cut 1 base from V and 4 bases from J, with 7 bases between. Germline CDR1 and CDR2: SEHNR and FQNEAQ (reference sequence). CDR3 bases: TGTGCCAGCAGCTTAGAGACAGTTAATGAAAAACTGTTTTTT. Amino acids: CASSLETVNEKLFF.

CDR3: CASSQARGAGELFF. In DNA form, the CDR3 reads TGTGCCAGCAGCCAGGCCAGGGGCGCCGGGGAGCTGTTTTTT. This rearrangement joins TRBV3-1 to TRBJ2-2; the D gene is possibly TRBD1 (6 bases). This CDR3 has 14 amino acids. Germline V gives CDR1 LGHDT, CDR2 YNNKEL (reference sequence). V lost 3 bases and J 6 bases, leaving 11 bases between the germline ends.

This chain links TRBV7-6 with TRBJ1-2, with 8 bases identical to TRBD1. The CDR3 runs to 14 residues. The ends lost 2 bases at V and 8 bases at J; junction bases unmatched: 7. Per the germline V gene, CDR1 is SGHVS and CDR2 is FNYEAQ. This CDR3 reads CASSLRQGASGYTF. The CDR3 DNA is TGTGCCAGCAGCTTAAGGCAGGGGGCGTCGGGCTACACCTTC. Variable domain in full (rest from reference TRBV7-6 and TRBJ1-2): GAGVSQSPRYKVTKRGQDVALRCDPISGHVSLYWYRQALGQGPEFLTYFNYEAQQDKSGLPNDRFSAERPEGSISTLTIQRTEQRDSAMYRCASSLRQGASGYTFGSGTRLTVV.

This clonotype has more than one count but fewer than ten. The chain carries TRBV7-2 and TRBJ2-1; no definite D call. Near its end, the DNA agrees better with TRBJ2-7, so the J call may be wrong. Germline V gives CDR1 SGHTA, CDR2 FQGNSA. The CDR3 is 12 amino acids. The CDR3 loop is CASSPTLHEQYF. For the CDR3, the DNA is TGTGCCAGCAGCCCGACCCTCCACGAGCAGTACTTC.

This clonotype was detected a few times. CDR3 residues: CASSPKLGRGSGANVLTF. The CDR3 DNA reads as TGTGCCAGCTCACCGAAACTCGGACGGGGCTCTGGGGCCAACGTCCTGACTTTC. The chain uses TRBV18 and TRBJ2-6, with a possible D match to TRBD2 (5 bases). Looked up from germline, CDR1 is KGHSH and CDR2 is LQKENI. The CDR3 loop spans 18 amino acids. Trimming removed 3 bases at V and 0 bases at J, with 15 bases between.

The CDR3 region is CASSEGGNTEAFF. DNA of the CDR3: TGTGCCAGCAGTGAGGGCGGGAACACTGAAGCTTTCTTT. The J gene is TRBJ1-1, the V gene TRBV6-1, with D hard to call. CDR1 is MNHNS and CDR2 is SASEGT in the germline V gene. The CDR3 loop spans 13 amino acids. The V and J ends lost 3 bases and 1 base respectively, with 6 bases between them.

The V call is TRBV20-1, the J call TRBJ1-1; TRBD1 agrees at 12 bases. V lost 7 bases, J lost 0 bases, and 3 bases stayed unmatched. The CDR3 consists of 14 residues. The germline gives CDR1 DFQATT, CDR2 SNEGSKA (reference sequence). The CDR3 nucleotides are TGCAGTGGGGGACAGGGGGCTTTGAACACTGAAGCTTTCTTT. It yields the protein CSGGQGALNTEAFF.

This chain connects TRBV27 to TRBJ1-4; 7 positions match TRBD1. This CDR3 comprises 16 residues. Trimming took 5 bases from V and 2 from J; bases not matched to a gene: 8. Per the germline V gene, CDR1 is MNHEY and CDR2 is SMNVEV (reference sequence). Written as DNA, the CDR3 is TGTGCCAGCAGTAGGGATAGGGGGCTGACTAATGAAAAACTGTTTTTT. It specifies CASSRDRGLTNEKLFF. The variable domain in full, completed from reference TRBV27 and TRBJ1-4, reads EAQVTQNPRYLITVTGKKLTVTCSQNMNHEYMSWYRQDPGLGLRQIYYSMNVEVTDKGDVPEGYKVSRKEKRNFPLILESPSPNQTSLYFCASSRDRGLTNEKLFFGSGTQLSVL.

This clonotype was detected once. The chain couples TRBV6-5 to TRBJ2-3, with D maybe TRBD2 (5 bases). Trimming shortened V by 2 bases and J by 0 bases, and 6 bases separated the two germline ends. This CDR3 contains 14 residues. CDR1 and CDR2 (germline): MNHEY, SVGAGI. The CDR3: CASSYRTSTDTQYF. CDR3 in DNA: TGTGCCAGCAGTTACCGGACTAGCACAGATACGCAGTATTTT.

This clonotype was seen more than once but under ten times. V usage is TRBV10-3 and J usage is TRBJ2-3; D tentatively fits TRBD1 or TRBD2 (5 bases each). V gave up 6 bases and J gave up 2 bases, with 9 bases separating them. In germline, CDR1 is ENHRY, CDR2 SYGVKD. The CDR3 is 13 amino acids. The CDR3 loop reads CAIRPGPTDTQYF. The CDR3 DNA follows: TGTGCCATCAGGCCGGGACCCACAGATACGCAGTATTTT.

The rearrangement links TRBV5-1 to TRBJ2-5; possibly TRBD1 or TRBD2 for D (6 bases each). V dropped 1 base and J dropped 5 bases, with 12 bases sitting between them. Germline lookup yields CDR1 SGHRS and CDR2 YFSETQ. The CDR3 loop spans 14 amino acids. The CDR3 spells CASSLLGGPETQYF. The CDR3 bases are TGCGCCAGCAGCTTGCTCGGGGGCCCGGAGACCCAGTACTTC.

This clonotype was picked up a small number of times. This chain joins TRBV11-2 and TRBJ2-1; D is tentatively TRBD1 or TRBD2 (7 bases each). The V and J ends lost 1 base and 4 bases respectively, with 17 bases between them. Germline V lookup: CDR1 SGHAT, CDR2 FQNNGV. The CDR3 is 17 amino acids. Here the CDR3 reads CASSLGAGGAGYNEQFF. CDR3 bases: TGTGCCAGCAGCTTAGGAGCAGGGGGGGCTGGGTACAATGAGCAGTTCTTC.

The table lists this clonotype with a few counts. This chain joins TRBV6-5 and TRBJ2-5, with D uncertain. V was cut by 4 bases and J by 4 bases, with 13 bases left in between. Per the germline V gene, CDR1 is MNHEY and CDR2 is SVGAGI. The CDR3 length is 14 residues. The CDR3 loop reads CASSWASSVETQYF. The CDR3 nucleotides read TGTGCCAGCAGTTGGGCTAGTTCGGTAGAGACCCAGTACTTC.

This rearrangement joins TRBV7-2 to TRBJ1-1, with D perhaps matching TRBD1 (5 bases). Trimming removed 2 bases at V and 3 bases at J, with 10 bases between. CDR1 is SGHTA, CDR2 FQGNSA, per germline. The CDR3 contains 14 residues. In DNA form, the CDR3 reads TGTGCCAGCAGCTTACAGGGTTCCCACACTGAAGCTTTCTTT. Translation: CASSLQGSHTEAFF.

Here the CDR3 reads CASSQTRSYNEQFF. CDR3 coding DNA: TGTGCCAGCAGCCAGACGAGATCCTACAATGAGCAGTTCTTC. The chain has TRBV7-9 and TRBJ2-1; unclear D gene. Germline loops: CDR1 SEHNR, CDR2 FQNEAQ (reference sequence). Trimming left V 5 bases short and J 1 base short, with 9 bases between. The CDR3 is 14 amino acids.

The table lists this clonotype with many counts. The V and J genes are TRBV5-1 and TRBJ2-5; D is unclear. V gave up 0 bases and J gave up 4 bases, with 31 bases separating them. In germline, CDR1 is SGHRS, CDR2 YFSETQ. This CDR3 contains 21 residues. CDR3 protein: CASSLDLTGQPNDLTGETQYF. The CDR3 coding sequence is TGCGCCAGCAGCTTGGATCTTACTGGTCAGCCGAATGACCTTACCGGAGAGACCCAGTACTTC.

A note on this clonotype: A read error may produce the germline difference seen at one junction end. The genes are TRBV28 and TRBJ2-7; D is undetermined. This CDR3 has 13 amino acids. CDR1 is MDHEN and CDR2 is SYDVKM in the germline V gene. CDR3 sequence (DNA): TGTGCCAGGAGTTTGGGTATTGAGGCCGAGCAGTACTTC. Translating gives CARSLGIEAEQYF.

This clonotype was seen a few times. This chain connects TRBV29-1 to TRBJ1-1, with a weak D call TRBD1 (5 bases). V was trimmed by 4 bases and J by 0 bases, leaving 12 bases between them. CDR3 length: 14 residues. Looked up from germline, CDR1 is SQVTM and CDR2 is ANQGSEA. The CDR3: CSVVIGTLNTEAFF. CDR3 coding DNA: TGCAGCGTTGTCATTGGGACGCTGAACACTGAAGCTTTCTTT.